This T cell receptor beta chain was obtained from a study of blood T cells in healthy people across ages. Regarding the study as a whole: Older age went with lower TCR beta diversity per million T cells, in a roughly linear way. Considered underestimates were the diversity estimates obtained from one million T cells.

On this clonotype: Its target is not known.

Then a second PCR, running about 6 to 12 cycles, was carried out with a sample-barcoded 5' primer and a J-beta primer mix. A single record per CDR3 protein comes from TCRdb applying MiXCR to the 5' RACE reads. The sample contains 550,000 to 750,000 distinct CDR3 sequences, around a fifth of which appear only once. Peripheral blood, about 9.3 milliliters per donor, was collected. The total RNA that was extracted per sample amounted to at least 5.5 micrograms. Material: blood. This receptor was obtained from a man aged 65 to 85 in good health.

Here the CDR3 reads CASSLILVYNEQFF. CDR3 in DNA: TGTGCCAGCAGCTTAATTTTGGTATACAATGAGCAGTTCTTC. The J gene is TRBJ2-1, the V gene TRBV11-2; D is undetermined. The CDR3 is 14 amino acids. V was cut by 2 bases and J by 4 bases, with 9 bases left in between. Germline loops: CDR1 SGHAT, CDR2 FQNNGV. Drawing the rest from reference TRBV11-2 and TRBJ2-1, the complete variable domain is EAGVAQSPRYKIIEKRQSVAFWCNPISGHATLYWYQQILGQGPKLLIQFQNNGVVDDSQLPKDRFSAERLKGVDSTLKIQPAKLEDSAVYLCASSLILVYNEQFFGPGTRLTVL.